Below, 28 T cell receptor beta chains from the same sample are listed, as sequenced in a study of blood T cell repertoires in COVID-19. The table came from immunoSEQ multiplex PCR; TCRdb's copy has only in-frame clones and leaves some out. The sample lists 150,000 to 200,000 clones; about 89% were seen once. Sequenced: peripheral blood. The receptors derive from a middle-aged man with acute or convalescent COVID-19.

The chain uses TRBV5-1 and TRBJ1-2; D perhaps matches TRBD1 (5 bases). CDR1 SGHRS and CDR2 YFSETQ come from the germline V gene. Trimming took 3 bases from V and 2 from J, leaving 11 bases between them. This CDR3 contains 14 residues. The chain's CDR3 is CASSSTPGNYGYTF. The CDR3 coding sequence is TGCGCCAGCAGCTCAACCCCAGGGAACTATGGCTACACCTTC.

This chain uses TRBV6-4 with TRBJ2-3; 15 bases align to TRBD2. CDR3 length equals 15 residues. The V gene end was trimmed by 6 bases and the J gene end by 5 bases; junction bases not matched to a gene: 3. The V gene's germline CDR1 is MRHNA and CDR2 SNTAGT. Written as DNA, the CDR3 is TGTGCCAGCAGCGTGGGACTAGCGGGGGGAGATACGCAGTATTTT. It yields the protein CASSVGLAGGDTQYF.

The chain recombines TRBV27 with TRBJ1-2; 7 bases are a match to TRBD1. J was trimmed by 1 base and V by 6 bases; bases with no gene match: 8. This CDR3 has 15 residues. Germline CDR1 reads MNHEY; CDR2 reads SMNVEV (reference sequence). This chain's CDR3 is CASRPTDRLNYGYTF. The CDR3 nucleotides read TGTGCCAGCAGGCCCACGGACAGGCTTAACTATGGCTACACCTTC.

This chain uses TRBV5-1 with TRBJ1-4, with D tentatively TRBD1 (5 bases). V lost 1 base, J lost 0 bases, and 7 bases lay in between. This CDR3 is 15 amino acids long. Germline V gene data show CDR1 as SGHRS and CDR2 as YFSETQ. As DNA, the CDR3 is TGCGCCAGCAGCTTGACGACAGCAACTAATGAAAAACTGTTTTTT. It specifies CASSLTTATNEKLFF.

This clone occurred once. The chain couples TRBV2 to TRBJ2-7; TRBD1 aligns across 10 bases. CDR1 is SNHLY, CDR2 FYNNEI, per germline. With 5 bases clipped from V and 4 bases from J, the junction kept 8 bases outside the gene matches. There are 15 residues in the CDR3. CDR3 sequence reads: CASSHPGQGSYEQYF. DNA for the CDR3: TGTGCCAGCAGTCATCCGGGACAGGGGAGTTACGAGCAGTACTTC.

The rearrangement links TRBV11-2 to TRBJ2-1, with D perhaps matching TRBD2 (6 bases). CDR1 and CDR2 (germline): SGHAT, FQNNGV. Trimming cost V 4 bases and J 14 bases, with 12 bases left between them. The CDR3 sequence is 11 residues long. The CDR3 region has the DNA TGTGCCAGCAGCTCCGGGGGTGTTGAGTTCTTC. This encodes CASSSGGVEFF.

The chain couples TRBV7-9 to TRBJ1-2; perhaps TRBD1 as D (5 bases). The CDR3 consists of 13 residues. Trimming stripped 0 bases from V and 8 bases from J, with 10 bases between. The germline CDR1 and CDR2 sequences are SEHNR and FQNEAQ (reference sequence). The CDR3, as DNA: TGTGCCAGCAGCTTAGCCCAGGGTGAAGGCTACACCTTC. Its protein is CASSLAQGEGYTF.

The chain couples TRBV5-4 to TRBJ2-3; 8 bases match TRBD2. This CDR3 region has 17 residues. The trim removed 2 bases at V and 1 base at J, leaving 9 bases unmatched. Per germline, CDR1 SGHNT and CDR2 YYREEE (reference sequence). CDR3 nucleotide sequence: TGTGCCAGCAGCTTAGGCGTGGCGGGGGGACGCACAGATACGCAGTATTTT. Residues: CASSLGVAGGRTDTQYF.

CDR3 amino acids: CSVEGTGVYEQYF. CDR3 bases: TGCAGCGTTGAAGGGACAGGGGTCTACGAGCAGTACTTC. The chain employs TRBV29-1 and TRBJ2-7, with 9 nucleotides matching TRBD1. There are 13 residues in the CDR3. Germline V gene sequence: CDR1 SQVTM, CDR2 ANQGSEA. J was trimmed by 3 bases and V by 1 base; bases with no gene match: 1.

In its sample, this clone was seen once. The chain couples TRBV2 to TRBJ2-3; TRBD1 matches at 9 bases. The CDR3 has 16 amino acids. V gave up 6 bases and J gave up 3 bases; unmatched junction bases: 10. Germline CDR1 SNHLY, CDR2 FYNNEI. Here the CDR3 DNA reads TGTGCCAGCAGAGTTCCGGGACAGGGTCTGACAGATACGCAGTATTTT. Translating gives CASRVPGQGLTDTQYF.

This chain joins TRBV7-9 and TRBJ2-2, with D tentatively TRBD1 (6 bases). The germline gives CDR1 SEHNR, CDR2 FQNEAQ (reference sequence). Between the trimmed V and J ends, which lost 6 bases and 0 bases, there was a span of 17 bases. CDR3 length equals 17 residues. CDR3 sequence (DNA): TGTGCCAGCAGTCCATCCGTGGACAGAACGAACACCGGGGAGCTGTTTTTT. Translating it yields CASSPSVDRTNTGELFF.

The rearrangement joins TRBV27 to TRBJ1-6, with D possibly matching TRBD1 (5 bases). The CDR3 extends over 15 amino acids. CDR1 MNHEY and CDR2 SMNVEV come from the germline V gene (reference sequence). The V end was cut by 5 bases, the J end by 3 bases, with 11 bases between. This CDR3 is CASSAATGYNSPLHF. CDR3 DNA: TGTGCCAGCAGTGCCGCTACAGGCTATAATTCACCCCTCCACTTT.

The V and J genes are TRBV7-2 and TRBJ1-5, with D tentatively TRBD1 (6 bases). V was shortened by 1 base and J by 0 bases, with 7 bases between the two germline ends. The CDR3 totals 15 residues. Per germline, CDR1 SGHTA and CDR2 FQGNSA. This CDR3 is CASSLEGHSNQPQHF. The CDR3 DNA is TGTGCCAGCAGCTTAGAGGGACATAGCAATCAGCCCCAGCATTTT.

This chain uses TRBV12-3 or TRBV12-4 with TRBJ2-1; a weak D match, TRBD1 (6 bases). This CDR3 comprises 13 residues. The germline V and J ends were trimmed by 1 base and 7 bases, with 8 bases remaining between them. Here the CDR3 DNA reads TGTGCCAGCAGTTTAGACAGGGTTAATGAGCAGTTCTTC. Its translation is CASSLDRVNEQFF.

This clone has just one count. The chain joins TRBV7-9 to TRBJ2-7, with 8 bases fitting TRBD1. V shed 3 bases, J shed 4 bases, and the junction held 8 bases outside the gene matches. The CDR3 sequence is 15 residues long. Germline V gene lookup returns CDR1 SEHNR and CDR2 FQNEAQ (reference sequence). CDR3 in DNA: TGTGCCAGCAGCTTGGGGACAGGACCCCCTTACGAGCAGTACTTC. Encoded protein: CASSLGTGPPYEQYF.

This chain uses TRBV5-6 with TRBJ2-1; D is unresolved. The germline V gene encodes CDR1 SGHDT and CDR2 YYEEEE. Deletions cut 0 bases from V and 10 bases from J, with 17 bases between. The CDR3 has 15 residues. CDR3 bases: TGTGCCAGCAGCTTGGTTGCACACTACTCCGGGGAGCAGTTCTTC. This encodes CASSLVAHYSGEQFF.

The V gene is TRBV7-6, the J gene TRBJ2-6; tentatively, D is TRBD1 (6 bases). Trimming left V 5 bases short and J 1 base short, with 15 bases between. The germline V gene has CDR1 SGHVS and CDR2 FNYEAQ. The CDR3 covers 17 residues. The CDR3 region has the DNA TGTGCCAGCAGCAGGGGGTTAAAAGCATCTGGGGCCAACGTCCTGACTTTC. Translated, it gives CASSRGLKASGANVLTF. Based on the CDR3 plus reference TRBV7-6 and TRBJ2-6, the full variable domain is GAGVSQSPRYKVTKRGQDVALRCDPISGHVSLYWYRQALGQGPEFLTYFNYEAQQDKSGLPNDRFSAERPEGSISTLTIQRTEQRDSAMYRCASSRGLKASGANVLTFGAGSRLTVL.

This chain connects TRBV7-9 to TRBJ1-1; 8 nucleotides line up with TRBD1. Trimming removed 1 base from V and 0 bases from J; junction bases left unmatched: 1. Germline V gene sequence: CDR1 SEHNR, CDR2 FQNEAQ (reference sequence). The CDR3 is 15 amino acids. CDR3 sequence (DNA): TGTGCCAGCAGCTTAGGGACAGGGATGAACACTGAAGCTTTCTTT. It yields the protein CASSLGTGMNTEAFF.

The chain carries TRBV18 and TRBJ2-5, with a weak D call TRBD1 (5 bases). V lost 1 base and J lost 1, with 13 bases in between. Germline CDR1 reads KGHSH; CDR2 reads LQKENI. The CDR3 loop spans 16 amino acids. The CDR3 reads CASSPRQPRLQETQYF. The CDR3 DNA follows: TGTGCCAGCTCACCACGACAGCCGCGACTCCAAGAGACCCAGTACTTC.

Concerning this clone: Distinct nucleotide sequences in the sample also encode this CDR3. The DNA for the CDR3 is TGTGCCAGCAGCCAAGGGTCGAGGTTCCTGCCCCTCCACTTT. It translates to CASSQGSRFLPLHF. The J gene is TRBJ1-6, the V gene TRBV3-1 (or the pseudogene TRBV3-2); D not resolved. The CDR3 is 14 amino acids. Germline-derived CDR1 and CDR2 are LGHDT and YNNKEL (reference sequence). The germline V and J ends were trimmed by 1 base and 13 bases, with 14 bases remaining between them.

The chain uses TRBV19 and TRBJ1-1, with 9 nucleotides matching TRBD1. The CDR3 sequence is 17 residues long. The V gene's germline CDR1 is LNHDA and CDR2 SQIVND (reference sequence). Trimming at V came to 5 bases and at J to 1 base, leaving 11 bases not matched to a gene. In DNA form, the CDR3 reads TGTGCCAGTAGTGACTTCTGGGGACAGGGAAGGAACACTGAAGCTTTCTTT. Protein product: CASSDFWGQGRNTEAFF.

This chain's CDR3 is CASSYTDRASSYNSPLHF. As DNA, the CDR3 is TGTGCCAGCAGTTACACGGACAGGGCGAGCTCCTATAATTCACCCCTCCACTTT. The chain joins TRBV27 to TRBJ1-6, with 8 bases fitting TRBD1. The ends lost 4 bases at V and 0 bases at J; junction bases unmatched: 8. The CDR3 consists of 18 residues. Germline values: CDR1 MNHEY, CDR2 SMNVEV (reference sequence).

This clone is a singleton in its sample. CDR3 DNA sequence: TGTGCCAGCAGCCCTACCGGGACTAGCGGCTACGAGCAGTACTTC. It encodes CASSPTGTSGYEQYF. V gene TRBV3-1 (or the pseudogene TRBV3-2) combines with J gene TRBJ2-7; TRBD2 matches at 11 bases. The CDR3 is made up of 15 amino acids. The V gene end was trimmed by 4 bases and the J gene end by 3 bases; junction bases not matched to a gene: 5. Germline V gene lookup returns CDR1 LGHDT and CDR2 YNNKEL (reference sequence).

V gene TRBV21-1 combines with J gene TRBJ1-5. TRBV21-1 is a pseudogene. The CDR3 contains 17 residues. Here the CDR3 reads CASSKEGRKDSNQPQHF. CDR3 nucleotide sequence: TGTGCCAGCAGCAAAGAGGGGAGGAAAGATAGCAATCAGCCCCAGCATTTT.

The rearrangement joins TRBV11-2 to TRBJ2-1, with D unresolved. V was clipped by 6 bases and J by 0 bases, with 15 bases between them. The germline gives CDR1 SGHAT, CDR2 FQNNGV. This CDR3 has 16 residues. CDR3 coding DNA: TGTGCCAGCAGGCCCGCCGGGTATCGCTCCTACAATGAGCAGTTCTTC. It codes for CASRPAGYRSYNEQFF.

This chain joins TRBV25-1 and TRBJ2-7, with 8 bases matching TRBD1. V shed 2 bases and J 2 bases; nucleotides not matched to a gene: 5. The germline V gene encodes CDR1 MGHDK and CDR2 SYGVNS. The CDR3 runs to 15 residues. Here the CDR3 reads CASSEARTGTYEQYF. The CDR3 DNA is TGTGCCAGCAGTGAAGCTAGGACAGGGACCTACGAGCAGTACTTC.

The chain combines TRBV5-4 with TRBJ2-5; 8 bases fit TRBD1. The CDR3 consists of 13 residues. Germline V gene lookup returns CDR1 SGHNT and CDR2 YYREEE (reference sequence). V was pared by 7 bases and J by 2 bases, with 4 bases of the junction left unmatched. The DNA for the CDR3 is TGTGCCAGCTTAGACAGGGGTCAAGAGACCCAGTACTTC. This gives the protein CASLDRGQETQYF.

This chain connects TRBV19 to TRBJ2-3; D remains ambiguous. Germline V gene lookup returns CDR1 LNHDA and CDR2 SQIVND (reference sequence). The CDR3 loop spans 12 amino acids. The germline V and J ends were trimmed by 7 bases and 1 base, with 6 bases remaining between them. The CDR3 bases are TGTGCCAGTAACTACGGCACAGATACGCAGTATTTT. Its protein is CASNYGTDTQYF.